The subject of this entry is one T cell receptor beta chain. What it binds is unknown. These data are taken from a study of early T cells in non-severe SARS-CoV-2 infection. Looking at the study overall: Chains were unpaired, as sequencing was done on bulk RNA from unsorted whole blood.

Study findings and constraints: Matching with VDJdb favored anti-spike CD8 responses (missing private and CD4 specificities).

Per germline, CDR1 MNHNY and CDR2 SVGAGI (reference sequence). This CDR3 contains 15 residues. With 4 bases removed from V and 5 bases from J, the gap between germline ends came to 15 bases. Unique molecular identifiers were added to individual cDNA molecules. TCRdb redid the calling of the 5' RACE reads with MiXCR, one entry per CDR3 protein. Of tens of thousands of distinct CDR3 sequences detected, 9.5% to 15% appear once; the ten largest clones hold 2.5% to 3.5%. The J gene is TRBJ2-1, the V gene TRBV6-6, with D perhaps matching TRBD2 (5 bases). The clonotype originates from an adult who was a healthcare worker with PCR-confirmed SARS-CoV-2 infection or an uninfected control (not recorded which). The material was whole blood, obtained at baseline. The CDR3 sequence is CASSFPGVGDNEQFF. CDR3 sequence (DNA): TGTGCCAGCAGTTTCCCGGGTGTGGGAGACAATGAGCAGTTCTTC.